These T cell receptor beta chains were read from a single sample in a study of vaccination and CD4 T cells after COVID-19. Their antigen targets remain unknown. Each CDR3 protein gets one entry after TCRdb re-called the PCR reads with MiXCR. The sample shows 20,000 to 25,000 distinct CDR3 sequences, about 39% of them seen only once. The sample in question was CD4+ T cells from blood, cultured in vitro, obtained before SARS-CoV-2 vaccination. The receptors were sampled from a human donor who had recovered from COVID-19. The CDR3 runs from the conserved cysteine through the conserved F or W. D genes are given only for firm matches. Not every row has a clone size; where given, it reads once, few, many or a size class.

j_gene,v_gene,abundance,d_gene,CDR3nt,CDR3aa
TRBJ2-7,TRBV6-1,.,TRBD1,TGTGCCAGCAGCGTGGGACAGGAATACGAGCAGTACTTC,CASSVGQEYEQYF
TRBJ1-6,TRBV20-1,.,.,TGCAGTGCTAGAGATGGACGGCTAGCCTTAAATTCACCCCTCCACTTT,CSARDGRLALNSPLHF
TRBJ2-2,TRBV7-3,few,.,TGTGCCAGCAGCCCAGGCTCTTCCGGGGAGCTGTTTTTT,CASSPGSSGELFF
TRBJ1-1,TRBV20-1,few,.,TGCAGTGCTAGAGATGTGGGGTTTCCTGAAGCTTTCTTT,CSARDVGFPEAFF
TRBJ1-3,TRBV20-1,few,.,TGCAGTGCTAAACTTGGCTCTGGAAACACCATATATTTT,CSAKLGSGNTIYF
TRBJ2-5,TRBV11-2,.,TRBD2,TGTGCCAGCAGTCTAGCGGGAGGTATGAAGAGGACCCAGTACTTC,CASSLAGGMKRTQYF
TRBJ1-5,TRBV19,.,.,TGTGCCAGTAGTCGAGGACGGAGTAGCAATCAGCCCCAGCATTTT,CASSRGRSSNQPQHF
TRBJ2-5,TRBV7-6,.,TRBD2,TGTGCCAGCAGCTTAGGACTAGCGGGAGGGATAGGACAAGAGACCCAGTACTTC,CASSLGLAGGIGQETQYF
TRBJ1-1,TRBV7-8,once,.,TGTGCCAGCAGCAGGGGGGGACCGAAAAATGACACTGAAGCTTTCTTT,CASSRGGPKNDTEAFF
TRBJ1-1,TRBV28,.,.,TGTGCCAGCAGAGAGGTGAACACTGAAGCTTTCTTT,CASREVNTEAFF
TRBJ1-2,TRBV7-2,few,TRBD1,TGTGCCAGCAGCTTAGTCCTCATGGGACAGGGGGTTTACACCTTC,CASSLVLMGQGVYTF
TRBJ2-7,TRBV14,.,.,TGTGCCAGCAGCCAAGATTTGGGAGAGATTAACGAGCAGTACTTC,CASSQDLGEINEQYF
TRBJ1-3,TRBV19,.,TRBD1,TGTGCCAGTAGTGGTGGACAGGCCTTCGGAAACACCATATATTTT,CASSGGQAFGNTIYF
TRBJ2-7,TRBV19,.,TRBD1,TGTGCCAGTAGTGTCTCAGGGGGCGCAATCCAGGCCTACGAGCAGTACTTC,CASSVSGGAIQAYEQYF
TRBJ2-7,TRBV5-6,.,TRBD2,TGTGCCAGCAGTCGTGATGGGACTAACAGCGAGCAGTACTTC,CASSRDGTNSEQYF
TRBJ1-2,TRBV29-1,.,.,TGCAGCGGGACGAGATTGGCGGGAGGTGGCTACACCTTC,CSGTRLAGGGYTF
TRBJ1-2,TRBV18,few,TRBD1,TGTGCCAGCTCTCAGGGGGGGAGCTATGGCTACACCTTC,CASSQGGSYGYTF
TRBJ1-5,TRBV27,.,.,TGTGCCACAGCAGGCTCCCGCAATCAGCCCCAGCATTTT,CATAGSRNQPQHF
TRBJ1-2,TRBV7-2,.,.,TGTGCCAGCAGCAGAAAAAACTCGAGGGTCTATGGCTACACCTTC,CASSRKNSRVYGYTF
TRBJ2-7,TRBV4-1,few,.,TGCGCCAGCAGCCCCCGTGCAGGGGGGACCTACGAGCAGTACTTC,CASSPRAGGTYEQYF
TRBJ1-1,TRBV2,.,.,TGTGCCAGCAGGAGAAGTAGGAACACTGAAGCTTTCTTT,CASRRSRNTEAFF
TRBJ2-5,TRBV20-1,few,.,TGCAGTGCTAGAGATAAATGGGTGTTAGCGTTGGAAACCCAGTACTTC,CSARDKWVLALETQYF
TRBJ2-1,TRBV7-2,.,TRBD2,TGTGCCAGCAGACCCGGACTAGCGGGCTACAATGAGCAGTTCTTC,CASRPGLAGYNEQFF
TRBJ2-3,TRBV7-2,.,.,TGTGCCAGCAGCTTTAGCACAGATACGCAGTATTTT,CASSFSTDTQYF
TRBJ2-7,TRBV27,few,.,TGTGCCAGCTCTGTAGGGGGAGACTACTTCTACGAGCAGTACTTC,CASSVGGDYFYEQYF
TRBJ1-2,TRBV29-1,.,TRBD1,TGCAGCGTTGAGGGGACAGGAGCTAACTATGGCTACACCTTC,CSVEGTGANYGYTF
TRBJ1-1,TRBV28,few,TRBD1,TGTGCCAGCAGTTACAGGGGGGGGTTCGAAGCTTTCTTT,CASSYRGGFEAFF
TRBJ1-6,TRBV28,.,.,TGTGCCAGCAGTCCGACTGAGAAGTATTCACCCCTCCACTTT,CASSPTEKYSPLHF
TRBJ2-1,TRBV7-2,.,TRBD1,TGTGCCAGCAGCAAGACAGGGTCCCATGAGCAGTTCTTC,CASSKTGSHEQFF
TRBJ2-1,TRBV7-6,.,TRBD1,TGTGCCAGCAGCCCTAGACGGGACAGGGAACCTCGTAATGAGCAGTTCTTC,CASSPRRDREPRNEQFF
TRBJ1-2,TRBV19,.,.,TGTGCCAGTAGTATTGCGCCCGGGAGGGTGCACTATGGCTACACCTTC,CASSIAPGRVHYGYTF
TRBJ1-3,TRBV4-1,.,.,TGCGCCAGCAGCCAAGGAAACCTTAGGGCCGGAAACACCATATATTTT,CASSQGNLRAGNTIYF
TRBJ1-3,TRBV7-2,.,.,TGTGCCAGCAGCCCCCAGAGGGTAGTGGGGGCCACCATATATTTT,CASSPQRVVGATIYF